The source of this T cell receptor (beta chain) is a study of blood T cell repertoires in COVID-19. Study context: T cells, B-cell-depleted T cells, or PBMCs supplied cDNA or gDNA.

CDR1 SGHVS and CDR2 FNYEAQ come from the germline V gene. The CDR3 runs to 13 residues. V gave up 8 bases and J gave up 7 bases; unmatched junction bases: 10. How the authors handled the data: Researchers report that nucleated cell counts were estimated from reference gene primer amplification. Data came from immunoSEQ multiplex PCR; TCRdb stores just in-frame clones and leaves some out. V and J calls and clone size are given by that table; D and trimming were obtained from the DNA. The repertoire includes a few hundred thousand clones, roughly 85% of them detected once, and under 4% sits in the top ten.

The TCR sequence derives from a woman under 30 with acute or convalescent COVID-19. The sample consisted of peripheral blood. V usage is TRBV7-6 and J usage is TRBJ1-2, with 7 bases aligning to TRBD1. The CDR3 loop is CASLTQGGGGYTF. CDR3 in DNA: TGTGCCAGCTTAACCCAGGGGGGTGGTGGCTACACCTTC.